This passage covers 21 T cell receptor beta chains from one sample sequenced in a study of human T cells and chemical hapten exposure. Time point noted: healthy volunteer bleed at 6 weeks. Someone pulled total RNA out of unfractionated whole blood. TCRdb independently ran MiXCR on the RACE reads; one entry per CDR3 protein. The sample consists of about 82,000 distinct CDR3 sequences, approximately 8.6% of them appearing once. The source material was whole blood. The receptors were sampled from a male donor in good health. Some clones in this sample may be carry-over from other donors' samples.

The chain links TRBV6-2 or TRBV6-3 to TRBJ2-1, with D possibly TRBD2 on 6 matching bases. The CDR3 is 14 amino acids. Germline lookup yields CDR1 MNHEY and CDR2 SVGEGT. Trimming cost V 6 bases and J 0 bases, with 9 bases left between them. In DNA form, the CDR3 reads TGTGCCAGCAGCCTAGCGCACTCCTACAATGAGCAGTTCTTC. Translated, it gives CASSLAHSYNEQFF.

This chain uses TRBV5-1 with TRBJ1-2; possibly TRBD1 for D (6 bases). The CDR3 loop spans 13 amino acids. With 0 bases removed from V and 6 bases from J, the gap between germline ends came to 9 bases. Germline V gives CDR1 SGHRS, CDR2 YFSETQ. The CDR3 reads CASSLATGHGYTF. The CDR3 bases are TGCGCCAGCAGCTTGGCGACAGGACATGGCTACACCTTC.

There are many counts of this clonotype. The chain employs TRBV20-1 and TRBJ1-3; D is unclear. Germline CDR1 is DFQATT and CDR2 is SNEGSKA (reference sequence). This CDR3 comprises 12 residues. V was clipped by 3 bases and J by 4 bases, with 7 bases between them. CDR3 nucleotide sequence: TGCAGTGCTAGGGAGTCCGGAAACACCATATATTTT. Encoded protein: CSARESGNTIYF.

CDR3 sequence (DNA): TGTGCCAGCAGGCCGCCCGGGACAGGGGGTTACCAGAACACTGAAGCTTTCTTT. As protein: CASRPPGTGGYQNTEAFF. This chain uses TRBV13 with TRBJ1-1, with 11 bases matching TRBD1. In germline, CDR1 is PRHDT, CDR2 FYEKMQ (reference sequence). Trimming at V came to 6 bases and at J to 1 base, leaving 13 bases not matched to a gene. The CDR3 has 18 amino acids.

Regarding this clonotype: A much more abundant neighbour one base away suggests this may be a read error. The rearrangement links TRBV11-2 to TRBJ1-2; 12 bases line up with TRBD1. The CDR3 covers 18 residues. Trimming cost V 6 bases and J 0 bases; bases outside gene matches: 11. Germline CDR1 SGHAT, CDR2 FQNNGV. The CDR3 region has the DNA TGTGCCAGCAGATCCCGGGACAGGGGGCGGATAGCTAACTATGGCTACACCTTC. It translates to CASRSRDRGRIANYGYTF.

In this sample, this clonotype turned up a few times. The chain employs TRBV6-2 or TRBV6-3 and TRBJ2-3; tentative D call: TRBD2 (6 bases). CDR1 is MNHEY, CDR2 SVGEGT, per germline. CDR3 length equals 14 residues. The V end was cut by 6 bases, the J end by 2 bases, with 12 bases between. DNA for the CDR3: TGTGCCAGCAGCCCGGGACTTATCACAGATACGCAGTATTTT. Residues: CASSPGLITDTQYF.

The V gene is TRBV4-1, the J gene TRBJ1-5; 12 bases are shared with TRBD1. V was clipped by 2 bases and J by 6 bases; unmatched bases: 8. Germline CDR1 is MGHRA and CDR2 is YSYEKL. The CDR3 loop spans 17 amino acids. The CDR3 here is CASSQNMGTGGVQPQHF. Written as DNA, the CDR3 is TGCGCCAGCAGCCAAAACATGGGGACAGGGGGCGTTCAGCCCCAGCATTTT.

The rearrangement joins TRBV18 to TRBJ2-1; D is perhaps TRBD2 (6 bases). From germline, CDR1 is KGHSH and CDR2 LQKENI. The V and J ends lost 6 bases and 2 bases respectively, with 14 bases between them. The CDR3 spans 15 residues. Written as DNA, the CDR3 is TGTGCCAGCTCTCCGGGACTGTACGCCTACAATGAGCAGTTCTTC. Translated: CASSPGLYAYNEQFF.

Many counts were recorded for this clonotype. This chain connects TRBV6-5 to TRBJ2-7; D is uncertain. The CDR3 has 14 amino acids. In germline, CDR1 is MNHEY, CDR2 SVGAGI. V was pared by 4 bases and J by 3 bases, with 13 bases between. CDR3 in DNA: TGTGCCAGCAGTTTCGGGCTGGAAGACTACGAGCAGTACTTC. As protein: CASSFGLEDYEQYF.

This clonotype was seen repeatedly, ten times or more. The chain recombines TRBV3-1 with TRBJ1-4; 8 bases line up with TRBD1. The length of the CDR3 is 14 residues. Germline V gene lookup returns CDR1 LGHDT and CDR2 YNNKEL (reference sequence). Germline trimming cut 4 bases from V and 10 bases from J; bases unmatched to any gene: 8. This chain's CDR3 is CASSPGQAMGKLFF. In nucleotides, the CDR3 is TGTGCCAGCAGCCCGGGACAGGCAATGGGAAAACTGTTTTTT.

This clonotype was seen more than once but under ten times. V gene TRBV29-1 combines with J gene TRBJ2-7; D might be TRBD1 (5 bases). The CDR3 covers 12 residues. The germline V gene encodes CDR1 SQVTM and CDR2 ANQGSEA. Trimming took off 7 bases at V and 0 bases at J, with 10 bases between the two ends. The CDR3 loop is CSALTVSYEQYF. The CDR3 DNA reads as TGCAGCGCCTTGACAGTCTCCTACGAGCAGTACTTC.

The DNA of the CDR3 is TGTGCCAGCACCCAGGATAACTCTGGGGCCAACGTCCTGACTTTC. Residues: CASTQDNSGANVLTF. J is TRBJ2-6 and V is TRBV12-3 or TRBV12-4; D uncertain. The CDR3 loop spans 15 amino acids. V was clipped by 7 bases and J by 0 bases, with 10 bases between them.

This clonotype has more than one count but fewer than ten. This chain connects TRBV12-3 or TRBV12-4 to TRBJ1-1, with unresolved D. CDR3 size: 12 residues. V lost 7 bases, J lost 3 bases, and 9 bases lay in between. The CDR3 sequence: CASTFSDTEAFF. The CDR3 bases are TGTGCCAGCACTTTCTCTGACACTGAAGCTTTCTTT.

The chain uses TRBV29-1 and TRBJ1-1; D call uncertain. V was cut by 2 bases and J by 2 bases, with 9 bases left in between. The CDR3 is 13 amino acids. Germline V CDR1 and CDR2: SQVTM, ANQGSEA. The CDR3 bases are TGCAGCGTTGAACGCACACCTAACACTGAAGCTTTCTTT. It encodes CSVERTPNTEAFF.

The chain employs TRBV7-2 and TRBJ2-2; no definite D call. The CDR3 is 10 amino acids. Trimming removed 11 bases from V and 4 bases from J, with 5 bases in between. Germline values: CDR1 SGHTA, CDR2 FQGNSA. CDR3 DNA sequence: TGTGCCGCCGGCACCGGGGAGCTGTTTTTT. Its translation is CAAGTGELFF. Drawing the rest from reference TRBV7-2 and TRBJ2-2, the complete variable domain is GAGVSQSPSNKVTEKGKDVELRCDPISGHTALYWYRQSLGQGLEFLIYFQGNSAPDKSGLPSDRFSAERTGGSVSTLTIQRTQQEDSAVYLCAAGTGELFFGEGSRLTVL.

The chain carries TRBV12-3 or TRBV12-4 and TRBJ1-5; 8 bases map to TRBD1. V shed 3 bases, J shed 0 bases, and the junction held 7 bases outside the gene matches. The CDR3 totals 17 residues. The CDR3 loop is CASSLGIGTGSNQPQHF. The CDR3 nucleotides read TGTGCCAGCAGTTTGGGAATAGGGACAGGTAGCAATCAGCCCCAGCATTTT.

This chain links TRBV19 with TRBJ1-1, with 8 positions matching TRBD1. The CDR3 covers 14 residues. CDR1 and CDR2 from the germline V gene are LNHDA and SQIVND (reference sequence). The trim removed 6 bases at V and 1 base at J, leaving 4 bases unmatched. CDR3: CASSDRGPNTEAFF. Written as DNA, the CDR3 is TGTGCCAGTAGCGACAGGGGTCCGAACACTGAAGCTTTCTTT.

This clonotype was counted ten times or more. J is TRBJ2-1 and V is TRBV11-1; D remains ambiguous. Looked up from germline, CDR1 is SGHAT and CDR2 is FQDESV (reference sequence). The CDR3 extends over 15 amino acids. Trimming removed 6 bases from V and 2 bases from J, with 14 bases in between. In DNA, the CDR3 is TGTGCCAGCAGACCAGCTAGGTACGCCTACAATGAGCAGTTCTTC. Translating it yields CASRPARYAYNEQFF. The full variable domain, completed using reference TRBV11-1 and TRBJ2-1, is EAEVAQSPRYKITEKSQAVAFWCDPISGHATLYWYRQILGQGPELLVQFQDESVVDDSQLPKDRFSAERLKGVDSTLKIQPAELGDSAMYLCASRPARYAYNEQFFGPGTRLTVL.

The rearrangement joins TRBV3-1 to TRBJ2-1, with 10 bases identical to TRBD2. V lost 3 bases, J lost 7 bases, and 6 bases stayed unmatched. The germline gives CDR1 LGHDT, CDR2 YNNKEL (reference sequence). The CDR3 contains 15 residues. CDR3 bases: TGTGCCAGCAGCCACCCTAGCGGGAGCTTGAATGAGCAGTTCTTC. Its protein product is CASSHPSGSLNEQFF.

This clonotype came up a few times. This chain connects TRBV6-2 or TRBV6-3 to TRBJ2-3; 7 bases agree with TRBD1. The CDR3 spans 13 residues. Losses at the gene ends were 8 bases for V and 3 bases for J; bases not matched to a gene: 5. Germline loops: CDR1 MNHEY, CDR2 SVGEGT. In DNA, the CDR3 is TGTGCCAGCCACAGGGGTTTGACAGATACGCAGTATTTT. This gives the protein CASHRGLTDTQYF.

This clonotype turned up a few times. This sequence joins TRBV4-3 and TRBJ1-6; tentatively, D is TRBD1 (6 bases). From germline, CDR1 is LGHNA and CDR2 YSLEER. The CDR3 is 13 amino acids. The V and J ends lost 1 base and 10 bases respectively, with 8 bases between them. CDR3 region: CASSQAGGSPLHF. DNA of the CDR3: TGCGCCAGCAGCCAAGCTGGGGGCTCACCCCTCCACTTT.